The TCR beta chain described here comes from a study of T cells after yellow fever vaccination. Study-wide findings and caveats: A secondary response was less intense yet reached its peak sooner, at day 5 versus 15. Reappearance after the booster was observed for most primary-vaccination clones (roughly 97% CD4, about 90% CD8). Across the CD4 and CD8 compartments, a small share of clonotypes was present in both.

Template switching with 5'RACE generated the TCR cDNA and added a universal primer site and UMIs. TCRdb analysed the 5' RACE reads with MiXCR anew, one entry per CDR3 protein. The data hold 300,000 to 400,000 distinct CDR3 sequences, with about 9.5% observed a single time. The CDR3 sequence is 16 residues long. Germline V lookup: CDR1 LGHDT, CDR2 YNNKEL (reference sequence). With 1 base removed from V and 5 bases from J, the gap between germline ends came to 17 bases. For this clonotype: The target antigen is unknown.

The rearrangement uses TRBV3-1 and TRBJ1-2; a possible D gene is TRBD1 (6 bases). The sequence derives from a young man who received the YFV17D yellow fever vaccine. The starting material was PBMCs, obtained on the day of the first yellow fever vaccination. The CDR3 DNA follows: TGTGCCAGCAGCCAAGGGGCGTCGGTAGGGGGGTATGGCTACACCTTC. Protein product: CASSQGASVGGYGYTF.